These 27 T cell receptor beta chains were sequenced from one sample in a study of T-cell memory formation after mild COVID-19. One entry per CDR3 protein results from TCRdb running MiXCR on the 5' RACE reads. The profile shows under 400,000 distinct CDR3 sequences, 28% of them singletons. Sample: PBMCs or a T cell subset sorted from them (not recorded which). These receptors originate from an adult woman who had mild COVID-19 (a few samples of this study predate the infection). Cell type and time point are not known.

The rearrangement links TRBV5-5 to TRBJ2-7; TRBD2 matches at 8 bases. V lost 4 bases to trimming and J lost 7 bases; unmatched junction nucleotides: 13. Per the germline V gene, CDR1 is SGHKS and CDR2 is YYEKEE (reference sequence). The CDR3 runs to 15 residues. In DNA form, the CDR3 reads TGTGCCAGCAGCCAAGGGACTAGTGGATCTAGGGAGCAGTACTTC. As protein: CASSQGTSGSREQYF.

This clonotype has only a few counts. The V call is TRBV20-1, the J call TRBJ2-7, with D maybe TRBD1 (5 bases). CDR1 and CDR2 (germline): DFQATT, SNEGSKA (reference sequence). CDR3 length: 14 amino acids. Trimming shortened V by 6 bases and J by 1 base, and 16 bases separated the two germline ends. The CDR3 loop is CSARRGRTSYEQYF. The CDR3 DNA is TGCAGTGCGAGACGCGGACGGACATCCTACGAGCAGTACTTC.

The chain links TRBV12-3 or TRBV12-4 to TRBJ2-6; TRBD1 matches at 8 bases. The CDR3 contains 15 residues. Germline trimming cut 5 bases from V and 4 bases from J; bases unmatched to any gene: 4. As DNA, the CDR3 is TGTGCCAGCAGTGGACAGGGCCAGGGGGCCAACGTCCTGACTTTC. Residues: CASSGQGQGANVLTF.

The chain employs TRBV4-1 and TRBJ1-1; TRBD1 agrees at 7 bases. Trimming cost V 4 bases and J 7 bases; bases outside gene matches: 6. The CDR3 has 13 amino acids. Germline assignment: CDR1 MGHRA and CDR2 YSYEKL. Here the CDR3 DNA reads TGCGCCAGCAGCCGGGCCCCAGGGGGTGAAGCTTTCTTT. Protein sequence: CASSRAPGGEAFF.

The chain couples TRBV20-1 to TRBJ1-6; 10 bases map to TRBD1. Germline assignment: CDR1 DFQATT and CDR2 SNEGSKA (reference sequence). This CDR3 contains 15 residues. The V and J ends lost 3 bases and 8 bases, in that order; junction bases with no gene match: 7. CDR3 in amino acids: CSARLRDRGHSPLHF. CDR3 bases: TGCAGTGCTAGGCTCCGGGACAGGGGACATTCACCCCTCCACTTT.

J is TRBJ1-3 and V is TRBV6-5; no clear D. Germline CDR1 and CDR2: MNHEY and SVGAGI. The CDR3 consists of 14 residues. V gave up 2 bases and J gave up 1 base, with 6 bases separating them. The CDR3 protein is CASSYDTSGNTIYF. The CDR3 bases are TGTGCCAGCAGTTACGATACGTCTGGAAACACCATATATTTT.

This clonotype has just a few counts. The chain recombines TRBV12-3 or TRBV12-4 with TRBJ2-5; possible D gene TRBD2, 5 bases. The CDR3 length is 14 residues. With 7 bases removed from V and 0 bases from J, the gap between germline ends came to 12 bases. CDR3 loop: CASTLRGYQETQYF. DNA of the CDR3: TGTGCCAGCACCCTACGCGGGTACCAAGAGACCCAGTACTTC.

The chain has TRBV5-1 and TRBJ2-2, with 9 bases that match TRBD2. The length of the CDR3 is 15 residues. Trimming at V came to 4 bases and at J to 6 bases, leaving 7 bases not matched to a gene. CDR1 is SGHRS, CDR2 YFSETQ, per germline. CDR3: CASSARGGRAGELFF. The CDR3 nucleotides read TGCGCCAGCAGCGCGCGGGGGGGCCGCGCCGGGGAGCTGTTTTTT.

This clonotype came up a few times. V is TRBV7-2 and J is TRBJ2-1; no reliable D call. Germline CDR1 is SGHTA and CDR2 is FQGNSA. The CDR3 covers 15 residues. The V gene lost 0 bases and the J gene lost 0 bases, with 6 bases spanning the gap. As DNA, the CDR3 is TGTGCCAGCAGCTTAGCCGGTCCCTCCTACAATGAGCAGTTCTTC. Translation gives CASSLAGPSYNEQFF. The entire variable domain, with the rest obtained from reference TRBV7-2 and TRBJ2-1, is as follows: GAGVSQSPSNKVTEKGKDVELRCDPISGHTALYWYRQSLGQGLEFLIYFQGNSAPDKSGLPSDRFSAERTGGSVSTLTIQRTQQEDSAVYLCASSLAGPSYNEQFFGPGTRLTVL.

Only a few counts were recorded for this clonotype. This chain uses TRBV30 with TRBJ2-1; weak D call: TRBD1 (5 bases). The CDR3 is 17 residues long. The V and J ends lost 0 bases and 4 bases respectively, with 19 bases between them. Germline V gene sequence: CDR1 GTSNPN, CDR2 SVGIG (reference sequence). DNA for the CDR3: TGTGCCTGGAGTGTAATTGATGTGGGCAGGGCGTACAATGAGCAGTTCTTC. As protein: CAWSVIDVGRAYNEQFF.

This clonotype was picked up a small number of times. This chain connects TRBV4-1 to TRBJ2-7, with D tentatively TRBD2 (6 bases). V lost 4 bases, J lost 4 bases, and 11 bases lay in between. Germline CDR1 MGHRA, CDR2 YSYEKL. This CDR3 region has 13 residues. CDR3 bases: TGCGCCAGCAGCCGTGGACTATTATACGAGCAGTACTTC. Protein sequence: CASSRGLLYEQYF.

This clonotype was recorded a few times. The V call is TRBV2, the J call TRBJ2-7; a weak D match, TRBD1 (6 bases). The CDR3 consists of 13 residues. Germline V gene sequence: CDR1 SNHLY, CDR2 FYNNEI. V was trimmed by 10 bases and J by 4 bases, leaving 17 bases between them. The CDR3 sequence: CATVQGSGYEQYF. The CDR3 DNA reads as TGTGCCACTGTACAGGGTTCCGGTTACGAGCAGTACTTC.

This rearrangement joins TRBV4-2 to TRBJ2-6; 8 bases are shared with TRBD1. The length of the CDR3 is 18 residues. Germline V lookup: CDR1 LGHNA, CDR2 YNFKEQ. V trimming: 1 base; J trimming: 1 base; junction bases outside the gene matches: 6. CDR3 nucleotides: TGTGCCAGCAGCCAAGGATACAGGGGGTGGTCTGGGGCCAACGTCCTGACTTTC. It codes for CASSQGYRGWSGANVLTF.

The gene calls are TRBV5-1 and TRBJ2-1, with D perhaps being TRBD1 or TRBD2 (5 bases each). The CDR3 extends over 15 amino acids. CDR1 SGHRS and CDR2 YFSETQ come from the germline V gene. V was trimmed by 2 bases and J by 7 bases, leaving 16 bases between them. CDR3 amino acids: CASSFQRGVGNEQFF. The CDR3 bases are TGCGCCAGCAGCTTTCAACGGGGCGTCGGGAATGAGCAGTTCTTC.

The genes are TRBV11-2 and TRBJ2-1, with no clear D. The CDR3 loop spans 15 amino acids. Trimming took 1 base from V and 2 from J, leaving 9 bases between them. Germline CDR1 is SGHAT and CDR2 is FQNNGV. In DNA, the CDR3 is TGTGCCAGCAGCTTAGTCGTGGGAACCTACAATGAGCAGTTCTTC. Translation gives CASSLVVGTYNEQFF.

This chain connects TRBV30 to TRBJ1-3, with 8 bases identical to TRBD1. The CDR3 sequence is 20 residues long. In germline, CDR1 is GTSNPN, CDR2 SVGIG (reference sequence). Trimming removed 5 bases from V and 0 bases from J; junction bases left unmatched: 21. The CDR3 loop reads CAWEVFTGTGTITSGNTIYF. The CDR3 DNA reads TGTGCCTGGGAGGTATTTACCGGGACAGGTACCATTACCTCTGGAAACACCATATATTTT. Filled out from reference TRBV30 and TRBJ1-3, the complete variable domain reads SQTIHQWPATLVQPVGSPLSLECTVEGTSNPNLYWYRQAAGRGLQLLFYSVGIGQISSEVPQNLSASRPQDRQFILSSKKLLLSDSGFYLCAWEVFTGTGTITSGNTIYFGEGSWLTVV.

The chain couples TRBV20-1 to TRBJ1-4, with 9 bases aligning to TRBD1. CDR1 and CDR2 from the germline V gene are DFQATT and SNEGSKA (reference sequence). CDR3 length: 14 residues. The J segment lost 8 bases and the V segment lost 8 bases, leaving 12 bases of the junction unmatched. The CDR3 spells CSPWGTGIVEKLFF. The CDR3 DNA follows: TGCAGTCCCTGGGGGACAGGGATTGTCGAAAAACTGTTTTTT.

The chain is built from TRBV6-5 and TRBJ2-1; 8 bases map to TRBD1. Germline values: CDR1 MNHEY, CDR2 SVGAGI. The CDR3 sequence is 17 residues long. The V gene end was trimmed by 6 bases and the J gene end by 5 bases; junction bases not matched to a gene: 15. CDR3 coding DNA: TGTGCCAGCAGCCGGCCGGGACAGGATACACCCCACAATGAGCAGTTCTTC. Translation gives CASSRPGQDTPHNEQFF.

This chain links TRBV6-5 with TRBJ2-5, with 10 positions matching TRBD2. The CDR3 has 17 amino acids. Germline V gene data show CDR1 as MNHEY and CDR2 as SVGAGI. With V trimmed by 6 bases and J by 1 base, 11 bases remained unmatched. The CDR3 nucleotides are TGTGCCAGCAGCCCGAGGACTAGCGGATTAACCCAAGAGACCCAGTACTTC. This gives the protein CASSPRTSGLTQETQYF.

The V gene is TRBV7-2, the J gene TRBJ1-2; D unclear. The germline V gene encodes CDR1 SGHTA and CDR2 FQGNSA. V was pared by 1 base and J by 4 bases, with 10 bases between. CDR3 length equals 14 residues. DNA of the CDR3: TGTGCCAGCAGCTTAGAAGTAAGGGTCTATGGCTACACCTTC. Its protein product is CASSLEVRVYGYTF.

There are a few counts of this clonotype. The chain couples TRBV18 to TRBJ1-2, with D possibly TRBD1 on 6 matching bases. CDR1 and CDR2 (germline): KGHSH, LQKENI. V was trimmed by 4 bases and J by 5 bases, leaving 14 bases between them. The CDR3 sequence is 14 residues long. The CDR3 is CASSLVGAQYGYTF. As DNA, the CDR3 is TGTGCCAGCTCACTTGTGGGGGCGCAATATGGCTACACCTTC. The complete variable domain, with remaining parts taken from reference TRBV18 and TRBJ1-2, reads NAGVMQNPRHLVRRRGQEARLRCSPMKGHSHVYWYRQLPEEGLKFMVYLQKENIIDESGMPKERFSAEFPKEGPSILRIQQVVRGDSAAYFCASSLVGAQYGYTFGSGTRLTVV.

This clonotype has more than one count but fewer than ten. The chain is built from TRBV11-2 and TRBJ1-2, with TRBD1 matching over 10 bases. The CDR3 spans 12 residues. With 6 bases clipped from V and 7 bases from J, the junction kept 2 bases outside the gene matches. CDR1 and CDR2 from the germline V gene are SGHAT and FQNNGV. The CDR3 DNA follows: TGTGCCAGCAGGAGACAGGGGGCTGGCTACACCTTC. Its protein product is CASRRQGAGYTF.

The chain employs TRBV20-1 and TRBJ2-5; 9 bases are shared with TRBD2. This CDR3 has 16 amino acids. Germline assignment: CDR1 DFQATT and CDR2 SNEGSKA (reference sequence). The ends lost 0 bases at V and 3 bases at J; junction bases unmatched: 8. Written as DNA, the CDR3 is TGCAGTGCTAGAGATCCGACTAGCGGCGAAAAAGAGACCCAGTACTTC. This sequence encodes CSARDPTSGEKETQYF.

The chain links TRBV5-1 to TRBJ1-3; D is unclear. This CDR3 contains 15 residues. Looked up from germline, CDR1 is SGHRS and CDR2 is YFSETQ. With 5 bases removed from V and 3 bases from J, the gap between germline ends came to 15 bases. The CDR3 DNA follows: TGCGCCAGCAGTCCCTCCTGGGAGCTTGGAAACACCATATATTTT. This gives the protein CASSPSWELGNTIYF.

A few counts support this clonotype. The J gene is TRBJ2-3, the V gene TRBV9; the match to TRBD1 covers 8 bases. The CDR3 is 13 residues long. After removal of 5 bases from V and 8 bases from J, the junction contained 7 bases not matched to a gene. Germline loops: CDR1 SGDLS, CDR2 YYNGEE. The CDR3: CASRQTGEVTQYF. In DNA, the CDR3 is TGTGCCAGCAGACAGACAGGGGAGGTTACGCAGTATTTT.

The rearrangement uses TRBV5-1 and TRBJ2-5, with 8 bases aligning to TRBD1. The CDR3 covers 14 residues. J lost 7 bases, V lost 2 bases, and 7 bases had no gene match. CDR1 and CDR2 from the germline V gene are SGHRS and YFSETQ. This chain's CDR3 is CASSLEQGVGTQYF. In DNA form, the CDR3 reads TGCGCCAGCAGCTTAGAACAGGGGGTCGGGACCCAGTACTTC.

This clonotype was seen a few times. The CDR3 nucleotides are TGTGCCAGCAGCACCCGACAGGGTCATGGCTACACCTTC. It is translated as CASSTRQGHGYTF. This sequence joins TRBV7-9 and TRBJ1-2, with 7 bases that match TRBD1. Germline V gives CDR1 SEHNR, CDR2 FQNEAQ (reference sequence). The CDR3 has 13 amino acids. V trimming: 5 bases; J trimming: 6 bases; junction bases outside the gene matches: 6.